The rows below give T cell receptor beta chains drawn from one sample of a study of blood T cell repertoires in COVID-19. Sequencing was performed with immunoSEQ multiplex PCR; in TCRdb, only in-frame clones are kept and a portion is missing. The sample consists of a few hundred thousand clones, roughly 87% of them appearing once. Sequencing used peripheral blood. The receptor source for this set is a man younger than 35 with active or convalescent COVID-19. The CDR3 runs from the conserved cysteine through the conserved F or W. D genes are given only for firm matches. Rows may omit the clone size; those that give it use once, few, many or a size class.

v_gene: TRBV5-1
j_gene: TRBJ2-5
d_gene: -
abundance: -
CDR3aa: CASTRSQWETQYF
CDR3nt: TGCGCCAGCACCCGATCCCAGTGGGAGACCCAGTACTTC

v_gene: TRBV7-6
j_gene: TRBJ2-7
d_gene: TRBD2
abundance: -
CDR3aa: CASSGGETETSGRSYEQYF
CDR3nt: TGTGCCAGCAGCGGGGGGGAAACGGAGACTAGCGGGAGAAGCTACGAGCAGTACTTC

v_gene: TRBV18
j_gene: TRBJ2-7
d_gene: TRBD1
abundance: -
CDR3aa: CASSPGQGAFEQYF
CDR3nt: TGTGCCAGCTCACCAGGCCAGGGGGCGTTCGAGCAGTACTTC

v_gene: TRBV9
j_gene: TRBJ2-4
d_gene: TRBD1
abundance: -
CDR3aa: CASSSRTGVQYF
CDR3nt: TGTGCCAGCAGCTCAAGGACAGGTGTTCAGTACTTC

v_gene: TRBV18
j_gene: TRBJ2-7
d_gene: TRBD2
abundance: -
CDR3aa: CASSQPGLAGGNEQYF
CDR3nt: TGTGCCAGCTCACAACCTGGACTAGCGGGAGGTAACGAGCAGTACTTC

v_gene: TRBV28
j_gene: TRBJ2-7
d_gene: TRBD1
abundance: -
CDR3aa: CASSPPGTGGYEQYF
CDR3nt: TGTGCCAGCAGTCCTCCCGGGACAGGGGGCTACGAGCAGTACTTC

v_gene: TRBV5-6
j_gene: TRBJ2-7
d_gene: TRBD1
abundance: -
CDR3aa: CASSLFAGGEQYF
CDR3nt: TGTGCCAGCAGCTTGTTCGCAGGGGGAGAGCAGTACTTC

v_gene: TRBV7-2
j_gene: TRBJ2-5
d_gene: TRBD2
abundance: -
CDR3aa: CASSSTGLAETQYF
CDR3nt: TGTGCCAGCAGCTCAACGGGACTAGCGGAGACCCAGTACTTC

v_gene: TRBV19
j_gene: TRBJ2-6
d_gene: -
abundance: -
CDR3aa: CASLKEAGANVLTF
CDR3nt: TGTGCCAGTCTGAAGGAGGCTGGGGCCAACGTCCTGACTTTC

v_gene: TRBV9
j_gene: TRBJ2-1
d_gene: TRBD2
abundance: -
CDR3aa: CASSRWGGSYNEQFF
CDR3nt: TGTGCCAGCAGCCGTTGGGGGGGAAGCTACAATGAGCAGTTCTTC

v_gene: TRBV7-2
j_gene: TRBJ2-1
d_gene: TRBD2
abundance: -
CDR3aa: CASSLDRGGHNEQFF
CDR3nt: TGTGCCAGCAGCTTAGACCGGGGGGGGCACAATGAGCAGTTCTTC

v_gene: TRBV7-9
j_gene: TRBJ2-7
d_gene: -
abundance: once
CDR3aa: CASSSPPRTYEQYF
CDR3nt: TGTGCCAGCAGCTCCCCCCCTAGAACCTACGAGCAGTACTTC

v_gene: TRBV28
j_gene: TRBJ1-6
d_gene: TRBD1
abundance: -
CDR3aa: CASSLTGGGSPLHF
CDR3nt: TGTGCCAGCAGCCTAACAGGGGGCGGTTCACCCCTCCACTTT

v_gene: TRBV29-1
j_gene: TRBJ2-1
d_gene: TRBD2
abundance: -
CDR3aa: CSVEYLAGGSNEQFF
CDR3nt: TGCAGCGTTGAATATCTAGCGGGAGGGTCTAATGAGCAGTTCTTC

v_gene: TRBV5-4
j_gene: TRBJ1-6
d_gene: TRBD1
abundance: -
CDR3aa: CASSGTTGGYNSPLHF
CDR3nt: TGTGCCAGCAGCGGGACCACAGGGGGGTATAATTCACCCCTCCACTTT

v_gene: TRBV7-3
j_gene: TRBJ2-1
d_gene: -
abundance: -
CDR3aa: CASSLDRGSNEQFF
CDR3nt: TGTGCCAGCAGCTTAGATAGGGGGAGCAATGAGCAGTTCTTC

v_gene: TRBV19
j_gene: TRBJ1-4
d_gene: -
abundance: -
CDR3aa: CASSIGDISGEKLFF
CDR3nt: TGTGCCAGTAGTATCGGGGACATCAGTGGTGAAAAACTGTTTTTT

v_gene: TRBV7-8
j_gene: TRBJ2-1
d_gene: TRBD2
abundance: -
CDR3aa: CASSFASGRARGQFF
CDR3nt: TGTGCCAGCAGCTTCGCTAGCGGGAGGGCGCGAGGGCAGTTCTTC

v_gene: TRBV19
j_gene: TRBJ1-1
d_gene: -
abundance: -
CDR3aa: CASDNHMNTEAFF
CDR3nt: TGTGCCAGCGACAACCACATGAACACTGAAGCTTTCTTT

v_gene: TRBV13
j_gene: TRBJ2-2
d_gene: TRBD2
abundance: -
CDR3aa: CASRGLAAKNTGELFF
CDR3nt: TGTGCCAGCAGGGGACTAGCGGCTAAGAACACCGGGGAGCTGTTTTTT

v_gene: TRBV3-1/TRBV3-2
j_gene: TRBJ2-1
d_gene: TRBD2
abundance: -
CDR3aa: CASSQEVAVSGAPTTGEQFF
CDR3nt: TGTGCCAGCAGCCAAGAGGTAGCGGTTAGCGGGGCACCTACAACCGGTGAGCAGTTCTTC

v_gene: TRBV7-9
j_gene: TRBJ2-7
d_gene: -
abundance: few
CDR3aa: CASSPVWYEQYF
CDR3nt: TGTGCCAGCAGCCCGGTATGGTATGAGCAGTACTTC

v_gene: TRBV5-1
j_gene: TRBJ1-2
d_gene: TRBD1
abundance: -
CDR3aa: CASSSTTGGFNYGYTF
CDR3nt: TGCGCCAGCAGCTCAACCACAGGGGGATTTAACTATGGCTACACCTTC

v_gene: TRBV5-6
j_gene: TRBJ2-5
d_gene: TRBD2
abundance: -
CDR3aa: CASSLTSGSPQETQYF
CDR3nt: TGTGCCAGCAGCTTGACTAGCGGGAGCCCCCAAGAGACCCAGTACTTC

v_gene: TRBV20-1
j_gene: TRBJ2-7
d_gene: -
abundance: -
CDR3aa: CSASGLREQYF
CDR3nt: TGCAGTGCCTCAGGGCTCCGGGAGCAGTACTTC

v_gene: TRBV2
j_gene: TRBJ2-7
d_gene: -
abundance: -
CDR3aa: CASSFDREVVQYF
CDR3nt: TGTGCCAGCAGTTTTGACAGGGAGGTAGTGCAGTACTTC

v_gene: TRBV7-9
j_gene: TRBJ1-4
d_gene: TRBD1
abundance: -
CDR3aa: CASSSRDRATPNEKLFF
CDR3nt: TGTGCCAGCAGCTCTAGGGACAGGGCGACCCCAAATGAAAAACTGTTTTTT

v_gene: TRBV3-1/TRBV3-2
j_gene: TRBJ1-2
d_gene: -
abundance: -
CDR3aa: CASSQGRGGYGYTF
CDR3nt: TGTGCCAGCAGCCAGGGCAGGGGAGGGTATGGCTACACCTTC

v_gene: TRBV28
j_gene: TRBJ2-1
d_gene: TRBD2
abundance: -
CDR3aa: CASRPSSGRDAYEQFF
CDR3nt: TGTGCCAGCAGGCCATCGTCCGGGAGGGATGCCTATGAGCAGTTCTTC

v_gene: TRBV27
j_gene: TRBJ1-6
d_gene: -
abundance: -
CDR3aa: CASSFSGHNSPLHF
CDR3nt: TGTGCCAGCAGTTTCTCAGGGCATAATTCACCCCTCCACTTT

v_gene: TRBV19
j_gene: TRBJ1-1
d_gene: -
abundance: few
CDR3aa: CASSVRVEAFF
CDR3nt: TGTGCCAGTAGTGTCAGGGTTGAAGCTTTCTTT

v_gene: TRBV6-5
j_gene: TRBJ2-7
d_gene: TRBD2
abundance: -
CDR3aa: CASSYTGGFSYEQYF
CDR3nt: TGTGCCAGCAGTTACACGGGGGGATTCTCCTACGAGCAGTACTTC

v_gene: TRBV29-1
j_gene: TRBJ1-2
d_gene: TRBD1
abundance: -
CDR3aa: CSVTAGGRSSYGYTF
CDR3nt: TGCAGCGTTACAGCAGGGGGTCGGTCCTCCTATGGCTACACCTTC